This T cell receptor (beta chain) was documented in a study of blood T cell repertoires in COVID-19. Background on the study: COVID-19 samples from acute and convalescent phases originated in the United States, Italy and Spain. T cells, B-cell-depleted T cells, or PBMCs supplied cDNA or gDNA.

V gave up 5 bases and J gave up 2 bases; unmatched junction bases: 12. The CDR3 length is 16 residues. CDR1 is MGHRA and CDR2 is YSYEKL in the germline V gene. Original analysis: Reference gene primer amplification gave nucleated cell count estimates. Profiled with immunoSEQ multiplex PCR; TCRdb holds only in-frame clones, not every one. The V and J calls and the clone size are those of that table, but D and trimming were determined from the DNA. Of under 150,000 clones listed, just under 90% are singletons. This clonotype was obtained from a woman in her forties or fifties with acute or convalescent COVID-19. Material: peripheral blood. The rearrangement links TRBV4-1 to TRBJ2-7; TRBD1 matches at 7 bases. The CDR3 spells CASSTQQGIRTYEQYF. In nucleotides, the CDR3 is TGCGCCAGCAGCACCCAACAGGGGATTAGAACCTACGAGCAGTACTTC.